Each of the 11 T cell receptor beta chains below was sequenced from the same sample in a study of blood T cell repertoires in COVID-19. Assay: immunoSEQ multiplex PCR; the TCRdb copy retains only in-frame clones and omits some. The sample records more than 75,000 clones, about 88% being singletons. The sample consisted of peripheral blood. These receptors all stem from a woman of 80 years or more with active COVID-19.

The rearrangement links TRBV18 to TRBJ2-1; 10 bases are shared with TRBD2. With V trimmed by 0 bases and J by 9 bases, 8 bases remained unmatched. The CDR3 runs 16 residues. CDR1 and CDR2 (germline): KGHSH, LQKENI. The CDR3 sequence: CASSPPGLAGASEQFF. As DNA, the CDR3 is TGTGCCAGCTCACCACCGGGCCTAGCGGGAGCGAGTGAGCAGTTCTTC.

CDR3 in DNA: TGTGCCAGCAAAGGACAGGGTCCCTACGAGCAGTACTTC. Its protein product is CASKGQGPYEQYF. The chain recombines TRBV11-2 with TRBJ2-7; 8 nucleotides match TRBD1. The CDR3 contains 13 residues. V lost 7 bases and J lost 2; bases outside the gene matches: 4. Germline CDR1 is SGHAT and CDR2 is FQNNGV.

The V gene is TRBV7-8, the J gene TRBJ2-1; D not certain. CDR1 and CDR2 (germline): SGHVS, FQNEAQ. Trimming took 5 bases from V and 8 from J, leaving 13 bases between them. The CDR3 length is 13 residues. CDR3 loop: CASSTNLGDEQFF. In DNA form, the CDR3 reads TGTGCCAGCAGCACCAACTTGGGCGATGAGCAGTTCTTC.

The chain links TRBV29-1 to TRBJ2-5, with TRBD1 identical over 8 bases. Per germline, CDR1 SQVTM and CDR2 ANQGSEA. The junction had 8 bases not matched to a gene; V was cut back by 2 bases and J by 9 bases. The CDR3 runs 13 residues. CDR3 DNA sequence: TGCAGCGTTGAACGGGACAGGAGCAGGGCCCAGTACTTC. Translation gives CSVERDRSRAQYF.

The V and J genes are TRBV7-8 and TRBJ2-7, with 7 bases identical to TRBD2. V gave up 2 bases and J gave up 2 bases; unmatched junction bases: 3. CDR1 and CDR2 from the germline V gene are SGHVS and FQNEAQ. This CDR3 region has 14 residues. CDR3 nucleotides: TGTGCCAGCAGCTTAATACTAGCGCCCTACGAGCAGTACTTC. Protein: CASSLILAPYEQYF. Supplemented by reference TRBV7-8 and TRBJ2-7, the full variable domain reads GAGVSQSPRYKVAKRGQDVALRCDPISGHVSLFWYQQALGQGPEFLTYFQNEAQLDKSGLPSDRFFAERPEGSVSTLKIQRTQQEDSAVYLCASSLILAPYEQYFGPGTRLTVT.

This clone was detected only a few times. This sequence joins TRBV10-3 and TRBJ2-7, with 9 bases identical to TRBD1. V lost 5 bases to trimming and J lost 7 bases; unmatched junction nucleotides: 9. Germline lookup yields CDR1 ENHRY and CDR2 SYGVKD. The CDR3 extends over 14 amino acids. CDR3 amino acids: CAISPGQGPPEQYF. The CDR3 nucleotides read TGTGCCATCAGTCCGGGACAGGGACCTCCGGAGCAGTACTTC.

This rearrangement joins TRBV2 to TRBJ2-5; 8 nucleotides align to TRBD1. The germline V gene encodes CDR1 SNHLY and CDR2 FYNNEI. CDR3 length: 13 amino acids. V was clipped by 10 bases and J by 0 bases; unmatched bases: 4. The CDR3 DNA sequence: TGTGCCATCGGGACAGGTAACCAAGAGACCCAGTACTTC. Protein sequence: CAIGTGNQETQYF.

This clone has just a few counts. The chain employs TRBV5-8 and TRBJ2-2; 9 bases match TRBD1. The CDR3 is made up of 15 amino acids. V lost 7 bases, J lost 3 bases, and 7 bases stayed unmatched. Germline V gene lookup returns CDR1 SGHTS and CDR2 YDEGEE. Here the CDR3 DNA reads TGTGCCAGCCGAGGACAGGGGACGTACACCGGGGAGCTGTTTTTT. It encodes CASRGQGTYTGELFF.

The chain has TRBV9 and TRBJ2-5; D possibly corresponds to TRBD1 (6 bases). V lost 3 bases and J lost 5, with 26 bases in between. This CDR3 comprises 18 residues. The germline CDR1 and CDR2 sequences are SGDLS and YYNGEE. CDR3 sequence: CASSDVGAGYLQGETQYF. CDR3 coding DNA: TGTGCCAGCAGCGATGTGGGGGCCGGGTACCTCCAGGGGGAGACCCAGTACTTC.

The rearrangement links TRBV7-9 to TRBJ2-3; 8 bases map to TRBD1. With 10 bases clipped from V and 1 base from J, the junction kept 4 bases outside the gene matches. CDR3 length: 13 amino acids. In germline, CDR1 is SEHNR, CDR2 FQNEAQ (reference sequence). CDR3 nucleotides: TGTGCCACCCTACAGGGGGGCACAGATACGCAGTATTTT. Translated: CATLQGGTDTQYF.

V is TRBV4-3 and J is TRBJ1-4; the match to TRBD1 covers 7 bases. Germline CDR1 and CDR2: LGHNA and YSLEER. Trimming at V came to 4 bases and at J to 4 bases, leaving 6 bases not matched to a gene. This CDR3 spans 15 amino acids. This CDR3 reads CASSLGTALNEKLFF. CDR3 nucleotide sequence: TGCGCCAGCAGCCTAGGGACAGCTCTTAATGAAAAACTGTTTTTT.